A single sample gave rise to the 16 T cell receptor beta chains below, sequenced in a study of regulatory T cells in long-lasting Graves disease. Researchers made TCR beta libraries by using iRepertoire HTBI primers and running Arm-PCR on CDR3 regions. MiXCR, applied by TCRdb to the multiplex PCR reads, yields one record per CDR3 protein. The sample yields hundreds of thousands of distinct CDR3 sequences, roughly 15% seen once. The time point here: newly diagnosed GD, antithyroid drugs for less than 3 months. PBMCs were the source of the RNA used for TCR sequencing. The material was peripheral blood mononuclear cells (PBMCs), obtained at new diagnosis, from a patient treated with antithyroid drugs. The receptor set was obtained from a female donor with Graves disease.

At least ten counts were recorded for this clonotype. This rearrangement joins TRBV11-2 to TRBJ2-3; D is possibly TRBD2 (6 bases). Between the trimmed V and J ends, which lost 7 bases and 0 bases, there was a span of 11 bases. CDR3 size: 14 residues. Germline V gene lookup returns CDR1 SGHAT and CDR2 FQNNGV. CDR3 nucleotides: TGTGCCAGCACTGATGGGACTAGCACAGATACGCAGTATTTT. Its translation: CASTDGTSTDTQYF. Drawing the rest from reference TRBV11-2 and TRBJ2-3, the complete variable domain is EAGVAQSPRYKIIEKRQSVAFWCNPISGHATLYWYQQILGQGPKLLIQFQNNGVVDDSQLPKDRFSAERLKGVDSTLKIQPAKLEDSAVYLCASTDGTSTDTQYFGPGTRLTVL.

In its sample, this clonotype was seen a few times. One junction end disagrees with the germline gene, perhaps due to a read error. The V and J genes are TRBV7-9 and TRBJ2-5; 11 nucleotides agree with TRBD2. From germline, CDR1 is SEHNR and CDR2 FQNEAQ (reference sequence). There are 12 residues in the CDR3. DNA of the CDR3: TGTGCCAGCAGCCCACGGACTAGCGGGCGAGGATTC. Residues: CASSPRTSGRGF.

This clonotype showed up many times. The genes are TRBV4-1 and TRBJ1-2, with 9 bases identical to TRBD1. The germline gives CDR1 MGHRA, CDR2 YSYEKL. The ends lost 4 bases at V and 2 bases at J; junction bases unmatched: 2. The CDR3 spans 14 residues. The CDR3 spells CASSPDRGNYGYTF. The CDR3 DNA is TGCGCCAGCAGCCCCGACAGGGGGAACTATGGCTACACCTTC.

This clonotype appeared many times. The chain carries TRBV29-1 and TRBJ2-7; perhaps TRBD2 as D (6 bases). This CDR3 comprises 12 residues. Germline CDR1 and CDR2: SQVTM and ANQGSEA. V shed 1 base and J shed 2 bases, with 6 bases lying between them. The CDR3 region has the DNA TGCAGCGTTGAAGGGGGGGCCTACGAGCAGTACTTC. Amino acids: CSVEGGAYEQYF.

This clonotype came up a few times. The chain carries TRBV24-1 and TRBJ2-5; a weak D match, TRBD1 (6 bases). The DNA end is a closer match to TRBJ2-1, so the J assignment may be wrong. The CDR3 is 16 residues long. Germline lookup yields CDR1 KGHDR and CDR2 SFDVKD. As DNA, the CDR3 is TGTGCCACCAGTGACCCTAGGACAGACGGGTACAATGAGCAGTTCTTC. Protein sequence: CATSDPRTDGYNEQFF.

This clonotype was counted only a few times. Here the CDR3 reads CSARRGQSSYNSPLHF. The CDR3 region has the DNA TGCAGTGCACGGAGGGGGCAAAGCTCCTATAATTCACCCCTCCACTTT. The V call is TRBV20-1, the J call TRBJ1-6; 7 positions agree with TRBD1. Trimming took 6 bases from V and 0 from J; bases not matched to a gene: 8. This CDR3 has 16 residues. Germline CDR1 DFQATT, CDR2 SNEGSKA (reference sequence).

This clonotype was detected ten times or more. The chain employs TRBV5-1 and TRBJ2-1; 10 nucleotides line up with TRBD2. V was pared by 4 bases and J by 3 bases, with 7 bases of the junction left unmatched. The V gene's germline CDR1 is SGHRS and CDR2 YFSETQ. This CDR3 is built from 16 residues. The CDR3 DNA follows: TGCGCCAGCAGCCTCCTAAGCGGGGGGGGCTACAATGAGCAGTTCTTC. Amino acids: CASSLLSGGGYNEQFF.

V gene TRBV27 combines with J gene TRBJ1-5, with D possibly matching TRBD1 (5 bases). The CDR3 totals 14 residues. Trimming took 3 bases from V and 2 from J, leaving 8 bases between them. Germline assignment: CDR1 MNHEY and CDR2 SMNVEV (reference sequence). The CDR3 nucleotides are TGTGCCAGCAGTTTCGGGGCCCGCAATCAGCCCCAGCATTTT. This codes for CASSFGARNQPQHF.

This clonotype has a count of ten or more. V gene TRBV3-1 combines with J gene TRBJ1-5; TRBD1 might be the D (5 bases). V shed 0 bases and J shed 6 bases, with 9 bases lying between them. CDR3 size: 14 residues. Germline lookup yields CDR1 LGHDT and CDR2 YNNKEL (reference sequence). The CDR3: CASSQETRAQPQHF. The DNA for the CDR3 is TGTGCCAGCAGCCAAGAGACCAGGGCTCAGCCCCAGCATTTT.

This chain connects TRBV30 to TRBJ2-3, with D hard to call. CDR3 size: 14 residues. The V end lost 2 bases, the J end lost 5 bases, and 14 bases lay between the germline ends. The germline V gene encodes CDR1 GTSNPN and CDR2 SVGIG (reference sequence). In DNA, the CDR3 is TGTGCCTGGAGTTCAGGTTTAGGTAAAGATACGCAGTATTTT. It encodes CAWSSGLGKDTQYF.

This clonotype was observed at least ten times. The gene calls are TRBV9 and TRBJ2-7; D unresolved. V lost 0 bases and J 5 bases, leaving 9 bases between the germline ends. This CDR3 has 13 residues. CDR1 SGDLS and CDR2 YYNGEE come from the germline V gene. The CDR3 DNA reads TGTGCCAGCAGCGTAGATAGAATGGACGAGCAGTACTTC. Protein product: CASSVDRMDEQYF. The full variable domain, rest sourced from reference TRBV9 and TRBJ2-7, is DSGVTQTPKHLITATGQRVTLRCSPRSGDLSVYWYQQSLDQGLQFLIQYYNGEERAKGNILERFSAQQFPDLHSELNLSSLELGDSALYFCASSVDRMDEQYFGPGTRLTVT.

This clonotype was seen ten or more times. This chain joins TRBV7-2 and TRBJ1-1, with D possibly being TRBD1 (5 bases). This CDR3 has 13 residues. Looked up from germline, CDR1 is SGHTA and CDR2 is FQGNSA. V was trimmed by 0 bases and J by 6 bases, leaving 8 bases between them. The CDR3 region has the DNA TGTGCCAGCAGCTTAGCCAGGGTGTCTGAAGCTTTCTTT. The encoded protein is CASSLARVSEAFF.

This clonotype was observed at least ten times. V usage is TRBV27 and J usage is TRBJ1-2; D not certain. Trimming removed 1 base from V and 0 bases from J, with 9 bases in between. Per the germline V gene, CDR1 is MNHEY and CDR2 is SMNVEV (reference sequence). The CDR3 contains 15 residues. Here the CDR3 DNA reads TGTGCCAGCAGTTTATTAACTCCCCCTAACTATGGCTACACCTTC. Encoded protein: CASSLLTPPNYGYTF.

This clonotype was seen ten or more times. The chain is built from TRBV2 and TRBJ1-1; no clear D. The CDR3 extends over 14 amino acids. V was clipped by 8 bases and J by 0 bases, with 13 bases between them. Germline CDR1 reads SNHLY; CDR2 reads FYNNEI. CDR3 sequence (DNA): TGTGCCAGCGGTACCTCCACCGTGAACACTGAAGCTTTCTTT. This encodes CASGTSTVNTEAFF.

This clonotype appeared many times. The V and J genes are TRBV11-2 and TRBJ1-2; D not resolved. Trimming shortened V by 1 base and J by 0 bases, and 6 bases separated the two germline ends. The CDR3 length is 14 residues. Germline V gene lookup returns CDR1 SGHAT and CDR2 FQNNGV. CDR3: CASSLGNPNYGYTF. The DNA of the CDR3 is TGTGCCAGCAGCTTAGGAAATCCTAACTATGGCTACACCTTC.

This chain connects TRBV7-3 to TRBJ2-1; D is unclear. The CDR3 runs 11 residues. Trimming took off 5 bases at V and 5 bases at J, with 4 bases between the two ends. From germline, CDR1 is SGHTA and CDR2 FQGTGA. In DNA form, the CDR3 reads TGTGCCAGCAGCGTGGACAATGAGCAGTTCTTC. Translation: CASSVDNEQFF.